The entry below describes one T cell receptor beta chain. Its antigen is still unknown. Assay: immunoSEQ multiplex PCR; the TCRdb copy retains only in-frame clones and omits some. The sample has 70,000 to 95,000 clones; approximately 94% are singletons. This CDR3 comprises 16 residues. Germline-derived CDR1 and CDR2 are LNHDA and SQIVND (reference sequence). V lost 3 bases and J 3 bases, leaving 15 bases between the germline ends. This sample was included in a study of siplizumab effects on memory and regulatory T cells. Study observations and caveats: Tregs proliferating in siplizumab cultures lacked confirmation of their suppressive function.

The chain is built from TRBV19 and TRBJ1-5; possibly TRBD1 for D (6 bases). Sequencing was performed on CD8+ T cells sorted from blood. The clonotype originates from a human donor in good health. CDR3 coding DNA: TGTGCCAGTAGTATTCAGGGGAGGTTCGACAATCAGCCCCAGCATTTT. Translation: CASSIQGRFDNQPQHF.